Each of the 25 T cell receptor beta chains below was sequenced from the same sample in a study of blood T cell repertoires in COVID-19. This table comes from immunoSEQ multiplex PCR, and its TCRdb copy is limited to in-frame clones, with some not included. The sample has roughly 220,000 clones, just over 85% seen once. The sequenced sample consisted of PBMCs or T cells enriched from blood (not recorded which). The source of these receptors is a woman between 50 and 59 years old with acute COVID-19.

The genes are TRBV4-1 and TRBJ2-7; D unclear. The germline gives CDR1 MGHRA, CDR2 YSYEKL. V was pared by 5 bases and J by 0 bases, with 11 bases between. The CDR3 is 14 residues long. The CDR3 spells CASSYITSSYEQYF. In DNA, the CDR3 is TGCGCCAGCAGCTATATCACGAGCTCCTACGAGCAGTACTTC.

The chain has TRBV9 and TRBJ1-2; 8 bases fit TRBD1. The CDR3 sequence is 13 residues long. Trimming took 4 bases from V and 4 from J; bases not matched to a gene: 3. Per the germline V gene, CDR1 is SGDLS and CDR2 is YYNGEE. The CDR3 DNA follows: TGTGCCAGCAGCAAGACAGGGGCCTATGGCTACACCTTC. Amino acid sequence: CASSKTGAYGYTF.

V usage is TRBV27 and J usage is TRBJ2-7, with 10 positions matching TRBD2. The CDR3 runs to 14 residues. The V segment lost 5 bases and the J segment 3 bases; nucleotides outside the gene matches: 4. Germline V gives CDR1 MNHEY, CDR2 SMNVEV (reference sequence). DNA of the CDR3: TGTGCCAGCAGTACCGGACTAGCGGTCTACGAGCAGTACTTC. Translation: CASSTGLAVYEQYF.

V usage is TRBV7-3 and J usage is TRBJ1-2; the match to TRBD1 covers 10 bases. The CDR3 consists of 16 residues. From germline, CDR1 is SGHTA and CDR2 FQGTGA. V was clipped by 8 bases and J by 4 bases; unmatched bases: 13. CDR3 amino acids: CASYWTGGNYSYGYTF. CDR3 DNA: TGTGCCAGCTACTGGACAGGGGGGAACTATAGCTATGGCTACACCTTC.

This clone was observed a handful of times. This chain links TRBV4-1 with TRBJ2-1; possible D gene TRBD1, 6 bases. This CDR3 region has 15 residues. Germline V lookup: CDR1 MGHRA, CDR2 YSYEKL. The germline V and J ends were trimmed by 3 bases and 4 bases, with 13 bases remaining between them. As DNA, the CDR3 is TGCGCCAGCAGCCAGACCGAACAGGGTTACAATGAGCAGTTCTTC. Its protein product is CASSQTEQGYNEQFF.

This sequence joins TRBV27 and TRBJ2-3; weak D call: TRBD2 (6 bases). Germline CDR1 and CDR2: MNHEY and SMNVEV (reference sequence). Deletions cut 3 bases from V and 4 bases from J, with 14 bases between. The CDR3 length is 15 residues. CDR3 sequence: CASSLRGLRADTQYF. The CDR3 DNA reads TGTGCCAGCAGTTTGCGGGGCCTCAGGGCAGATACGCAGTATTTT.

CDR3 in amino acids: CASSLRETNTGELFF. DNA for the CDR3: TGTGCCAGCTCGCTCCGGGAAACGAACACCGGGGAGCTGTTTTTT. The chain links TRBV18 to TRBJ2-2; TRBD2 might be the D (5 bases). The CDR3 has 15 amino acids. The V and J ends lost 6 bases and 0 bases respectively, with 11 bases between them. In germline, CDR1 is KGHSH, CDR2 LQKENI. Full variable domain (rest looked up from reference TRBV18 and TRBJ2-2): NAGVMQNPRHLVRRRGQEARLRCSPMKGHSHVYWYRQLPEEGLKFMVYLQKENIIDESGMPKERFSAEFPKEGPSILRIQQVVRGDSAAYFCASSLRETNTGELFFGEGSRLTVL.

V gene TRBV27 combines with J gene TRBJ2-7; the match to TRBD2 covers 10 bases. Germline CDR1 MNHEY, CDR2 SMNVEV (reference sequence). Unmatched junction bases numbered 5, after V lost 3 bases and J lost 3 bases. The CDR3 totals 15 residues. CDR3 in amino acids: CASSLSGRVFYEQYF. The CDR3 nucleotides are TGTGCCAGCAGTTTGAGCGGGAGGGTCTTCTACGAGCAGTACTTC.

The rearrangement joins TRBV5-1 to TRBJ1-1; the D gene is possibly TRBD1 (5 bases). Trimming took 0 bases from V and 8 from J, leaving 8 bases between them. CDR1 is SGHRS, CDR2 YFSETQ, per germline. This CDR3 spans 12 amino acids. CDR3 DNA: TGCGCCAGCAGCTTGGCCGCAGGGGAAGCTTTCTTT. Translated, it gives CASSLAAGEAFF.

V gene TRBV4-2 combines with J gene TRBJ2-3; D remains ambiguous. CDR1 and CDR2 (germline): LGHNA, YNFKEQ. Between the trimmed V and J ends, which lost 0 bases and 1 base, there was a span of 5 bases. The CDR3 is 14 residues long. The CDR3 DNA reads TGTGCCAGCAGCCAAGATGTAGGCACAGATACGCAGTATTTT. Protein product: CASSQDVGTDTQYF.

The chain combines TRBV5-1 with TRBJ2-7; D is unclear. CDR3 size: 13 residues. With 0 bases removed from V and 0 bases from J, the gap between germline ends came to 4 bases. Germline-derived CDR1 and CDR2 are SGHRS and YFSETQ. CDR3 region: CASSLALSYEQYF. In nucleotides, the CDR3 is TGCGCCAGCAGCTTGGCACTCTCCTACGAGCAGTACTTC.

This rearrangement joins TRBV7-2 to TRBJ1-5; tentatively, D is TRBD1 (6 bases). This CDR3 contains 14 residues. The V gene's germline CDR1 is SGHTA and CDR2 FQGNSA. V was clipped by 3 bases and J by 3 bases, with 9 bases between them. CDR3 in amino acids: CASSLDSFNQPQHF. The CDR3 nucleotides are TGTGCCAGCAGCTTGGACAGTTTCAATCAGCCCCAGCATTTT.

The chain carries TRBV7-2 and TRBJ2-1; 9 bases match TRBD2. V lost 6 bases and J lost 3; bases outside the gene matches: 12. The CDR3 is 17 amino acids. Germline CDR1 reads SGHTA; CDR2 reads FQGNSA. CDR3 residues: CASSSTSYSGSYNEQFF. CDR3 DNA: TGTGCCAGCAGTTCGACCTCTTATAGCGGGAGCTACAATGAGCAGTTCTTC. Complete variable domain (other parts from reference TRBV7-2 and TRBJ2-1): GAGVSQSPSNKVTEKGKDVELRCDPISGHTALYWYRQSLGQGLEFLIYFQGNSAPDKSGLPSDRFSAERTGGSVSTLTIQRTQQEDSAVYLCASSSTSYSGSYNEQFFGPGTRLTVL.

The J gene is TRBJ1-2, the V gene TRBV4-1, with D perhaps TRBD1 (6 bases). CDR1 is MGHRA and CDR2 is YSYEKL in the germline V gene. CDR3 length: 15 residues. The V end lost 4 bases, the J end lost 2 bases, and 14 bases lay between the germline ends. CDR3 in amino acids: CASSRPGVWNYGYTF. CDR3 bases: TGCGCCAGCAGCCGGCCAGGGGTATGGAACTATGGCTACACCTTC.

V and J are TRBV28 and TRBJ1-1; possible D gene TRBD1, 6 bases. CDR3 length equals 12 residues. Germline V gives CDR1 MDHEN, CDR2 SYDVKM. V gave up 2 bases and J gave up 7 bases, with 8 bases separating them. The chain's CDR3 is CASSLGTHEAFF. CDR3 bases: TGTGCCAGCAGTTTAGGGACACATGAAGCTTTCTTT.

For the CDR3, the DNA is TGTGCCAGCAGCTCCTCGACAGGGGGGTTTGGGGCCAACGTCCTGACTTTC. Amino acids: CASSSSTGGFGANVLTF. The J gene is TRBJ2-6, the V gene TRBV7-2; 9 bases agree with TRBD1. Germline loops: CDR1 SGHTA, CDR2 FQGNSA. V lost 4 bases and J lost 3; bases outside the gene matches: 7. There are 17 residues in the CDR3.

V is TRBV9 and J is TRBJ2-7; 7 bases map to TRBD2. The V gene end was trimmed by 3 bases and the J gene end by 2 bases; junction bases not matched to a gene: 8. CDR1 is SGDLS, CDR2 YYNGEE, per germline. CDR3 length: 15 amino acids. CDR3: CASSAAASGTYEQYF. The CDR3 DNA follows: TGTGCCAGCAGCGCAGCGGCTAGCGGTACCTACGAGCAGTACTTC.

The chain uses TRBV27 and TRBJ1-2; 7 bases map to TRBD1. The CDR3 has 16 amino acids. The V segment lost 2 bases and the J segment 4 bases; nucleotides outside the gene matches: 10. CDR1 is MNHEY, CDR2 SMNVEV, per germline (reference sequence). Here the CDR3 DNA reads TGTGCCAGCAGTTTAGGGCGCGGGACAGCTCTCTATGGCTACACCTTC. The encoded protein is CASSLGRGTALYGYTF.

The V gene is TRBV11-2, the J gene TRBJ2-1; possible D gene TRBD2, 6 bases. V lost 2 bases, J lost 2 bases, and 13 bases lay in between. From germline, CDR1 is SGHAT and CDR2 FQNNGV. The CDR3 runs to 16 residues. CDR3 region: CASSLRTKQTYNEQFF. The CDR3 coding sequence is TGTGCCAGCAGCTTAAGGACTAAGCAGACCTACAATGAGCAGTTCTTC.

This clone came up a few times. J is TRBJ2-7 and V is TRBV9, with a tentative D call TRBD2 (7 bases). V lost 4 bases and J lost 4, with 12 bases in between. The CDR3 totals 13 residues. Germline V gene lookup returns CDR1 SGDLS and CDR2 YYNGEE. In DNA, the CDR3 is TGTGCCAGCAGCCCAGGGGAGGGATACGAGCAGTACTTC. Translation: CASSPGEGYEQYF.

This clone was observed once. The junction differs from germline at one of its ends, possibly a read error. The V and J genes are TRBV19 and TRBJ2-2; D is unclear. The germline gives CDR1 LNHDA, CDR2 SQIVND (reference sequence). CDR3 length: 16 amino acids. This CDR3 is CASSRSSSPNTGELFF. The CDR3 DNA is TGTGCCAGCAGTAGGTCGTCCAGTCCGAACACCGGGGAGCTGTTTTTT.

This sequence joins TRBV7-9 and TRBJ2-7, with TRBD1 matching 7 bases. CDR3 length: 15 amino acids. From germline, CDR1 is SEHNR and CDR2 FQNEAQ (reference sequence). Trimming at V came to 2 bases and at J to 2 bases, leaving 6 bases not matched to a gene. CDR3 sequence (DNA): TGTGCCAGCAGCTTACGACAGGGTGGAACCTACGAGCAGTACTTC. Encoded protein: CASSLRQGGTYEQYF.

The gene calls are TRBV10-1 and TRBJ1-5, with D perhaps TRBD1 (6 bases). Trimming took off 0 bases at V and 1 base at J, with 13 bases between the two ends. The germline V gene encodes CDR1 WNHNN and CDR2 SYGVQD (reference sequence). The CDR3 runs to 17 residues. This CDR3 is CASSESKGGRSNQPQHF. In DNA form, the CDR3 reads TGCGCCAGCAGTGAGTCGAAGGGGGGGAGGAGCAATCAGCCCCAGCATTTT.

This rearrangement joins TRBV27 to TRBJ2-1; TRBD2 aligns across 13 bases. Germline V gives CDR1 MNHEY, CDR2 SMNVEV (reference sequence). The CDR3 consists of 17 residues. V dropped 0 bases and J dropped 4; count of bases not matched to a gene: 3. In DNA, the CDR3 is TGTGCCAGCAGTTTATCGCCGGGACTAGCGGGATACAATGAGCAGTTCTTC. As protein: CASSLSPGLAGYNEQFF.

In DNA form, the CDR3 reads TGTGCCAGCAGTCCTAGGACTAGCGGGAGAGCAGATACGCAGTATTTT. It translates to CASSPRTSGRADTQYF. This chain joins TRBV28 and TRBJ2-3; 13 nucleotides match TRBD2. This CDR3 region has 16 residues. Germline lookup yields CDR1 MDHEN and CDR2 SYDVKM. After removal of 5 bases from V and 4 bases from J, the junction contained 6 bases not matched to a gene.